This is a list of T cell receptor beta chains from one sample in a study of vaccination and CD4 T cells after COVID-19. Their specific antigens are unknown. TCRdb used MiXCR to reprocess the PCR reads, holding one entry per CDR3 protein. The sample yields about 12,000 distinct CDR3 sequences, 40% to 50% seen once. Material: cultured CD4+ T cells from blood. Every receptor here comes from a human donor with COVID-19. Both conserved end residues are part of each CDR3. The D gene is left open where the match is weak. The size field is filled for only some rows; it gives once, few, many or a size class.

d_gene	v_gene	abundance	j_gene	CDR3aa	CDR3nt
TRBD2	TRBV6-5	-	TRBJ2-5	CASSYAGGPETQYF	TGTGCCAGCAGTTACGCGGGGGGGCCGGAGACCCAGTACTTC
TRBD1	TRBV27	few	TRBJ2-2	CATSNRGNTGELFF	TGTGCCACAAGCAACAGGGGCAACACCGGGGAGCTGTTTTTT
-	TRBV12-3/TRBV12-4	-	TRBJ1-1	CASSFYPRAAEAFF	TGTGCCAGCAGTTTCTACCCGCGGGCCGCTGAAGCTTTCTTT
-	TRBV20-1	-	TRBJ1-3	CSARDAGAGNTIYF	TGCAGTGCTAGAGATGCGGGGGCTGGAAACACCATATATTTT
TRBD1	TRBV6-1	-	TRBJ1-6	CASRRGQMGHNSPLHF	TGTGCCAGCAGAAGGGGACAGATGGGCCATAATTCACCCCTCCACTTT
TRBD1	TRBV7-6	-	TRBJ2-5	CASSPQGQGGETQYF	TGTGCTAGCAGCCCCCAGGGACAGGGAGGCGAGACCCAGTACTTC
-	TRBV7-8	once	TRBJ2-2	CASSLRQINTGELFF	TGTGCCAGCAGCTTACGACAGATTAACACCGGGGAGCTGTTTTTT
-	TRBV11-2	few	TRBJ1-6	CASSLARRKSPLHF	TGTGCCAGCAGCTTAGCCCGTCGAAAATCACCCCTCCACTTT
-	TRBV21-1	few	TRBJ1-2	CASSKVRQGVFNYGYTF	TGTGCCAGCAGCAAAGTTAGACAGGGGGTTTTCAACTATGGCTACACCTTC
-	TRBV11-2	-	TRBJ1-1	CASSLVPDTEAFF	TGTGCCAGCAGCTTAGTCCCGGACACAGAAGCTTTCTTT
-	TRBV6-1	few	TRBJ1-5	CASSEGSLDNQPQHF	TGTGCCAGCAGTGAGGGAAGCCTGGACAATCAGCCCCAGCATTTT
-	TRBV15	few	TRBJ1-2	CATSSLYGYTF	TGTGCCACCAGCAGTCTCTATGGCTACACCTTC
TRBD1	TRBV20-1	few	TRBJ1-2	CSARRQGAGYGYTF	TGCAGTGCTAGAAGACAGGGGGCAGGGTATGGCTACACCTTC
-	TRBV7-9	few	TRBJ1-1	CASSLGRRVANTEAFF	TGTGCCAGCAGCTTAGGACGAAGGGTGGCGAACACTGAAGCTTTCTTT
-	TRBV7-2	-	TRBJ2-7	CASKEGPLYEQYF	TGTGCCAGCAAGGAAGGGCCCCTTTACGAGCAGTACTTC
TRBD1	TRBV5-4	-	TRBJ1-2	CASSSLDRPYGYTF	TGTGCCAGCAGCTCACTGGACAGGCCCTACGGCTACACCTTC
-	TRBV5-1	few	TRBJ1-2	CASSPSPGNYGYTF	TGCGCCAGCAGCCCCTCCCCGGGGAACTATGGCTACACCTTC
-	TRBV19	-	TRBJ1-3	CASSAPGSTGNTIYF	TGTGCCAGTAGTGCGCCGGGAAGCACTGGAAACACCATATATTTT
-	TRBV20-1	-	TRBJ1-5	CSALKPPASNQPQHF	TGCAGTGCTCTAAAACCCCCGGCTAGCAATCAGCCCCAGCATTTT
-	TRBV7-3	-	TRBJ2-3	CASSRDGITDTQYF	TGTGCCAGCAGCAGGGACGGAATCACAGATACGCAGTATTTT
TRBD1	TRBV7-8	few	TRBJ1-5	CASSRQGAGQPQHF	TGTGCCAGCAGCCGACAGGGGGCTGGGCAGCCCCAGCATTTT
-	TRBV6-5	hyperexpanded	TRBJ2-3	CASSYSTAWWGTQYF	TGTGCCAGCAGTTACTCAACCGCTTGGTGGGGGACGCAGTATTTT
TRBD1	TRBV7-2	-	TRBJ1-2	CASSSQGGTGYTF	TGTGCCAGCAGCTCACAGGGGGGCACCGGCTACACCTTC
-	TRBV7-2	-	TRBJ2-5	CASRPPTGIGETQYF	TGTGCCAGCAGGCCTCCTACAGGGATAGGGGAGACCCAGTACTTC
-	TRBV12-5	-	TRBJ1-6	CASGLVGTRGNNSPLHF	TGTGCTAGTGGTTTGGTGGGCACTCGGGGCAATAATTCACCCCTCCACTTT
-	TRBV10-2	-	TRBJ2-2	CASGARELFF	TGCGCCAGCGGGGCTAGGGAGCTGTTTTTT